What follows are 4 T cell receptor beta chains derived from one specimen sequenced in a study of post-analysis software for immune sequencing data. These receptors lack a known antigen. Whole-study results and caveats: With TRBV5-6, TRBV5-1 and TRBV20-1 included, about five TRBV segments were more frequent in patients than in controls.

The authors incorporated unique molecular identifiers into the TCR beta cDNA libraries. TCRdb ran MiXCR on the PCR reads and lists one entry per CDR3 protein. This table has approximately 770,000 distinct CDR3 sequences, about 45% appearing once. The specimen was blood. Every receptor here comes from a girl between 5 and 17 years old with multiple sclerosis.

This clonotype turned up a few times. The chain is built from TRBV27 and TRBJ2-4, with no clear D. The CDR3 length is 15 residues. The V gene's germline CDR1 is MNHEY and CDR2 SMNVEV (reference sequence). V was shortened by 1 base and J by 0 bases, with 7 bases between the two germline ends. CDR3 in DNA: TGTGCCAGCAGTTTATTTTACGCAGCCAAAAACATTCAGTACTTC. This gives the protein CASSLFYAAKNIQYF.

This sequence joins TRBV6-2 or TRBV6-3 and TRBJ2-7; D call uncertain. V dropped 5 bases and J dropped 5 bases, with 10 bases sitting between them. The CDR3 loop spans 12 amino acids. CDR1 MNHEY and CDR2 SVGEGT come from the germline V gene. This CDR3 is CASSHPGNEQYF. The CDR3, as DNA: TGTGCCAGCAGTCACCCTGGGAACGAGCAGTACTTC.

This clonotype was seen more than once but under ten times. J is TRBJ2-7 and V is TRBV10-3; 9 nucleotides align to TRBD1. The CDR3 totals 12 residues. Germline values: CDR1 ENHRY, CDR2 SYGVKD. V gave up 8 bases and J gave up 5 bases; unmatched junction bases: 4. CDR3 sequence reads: CAIQDRGHEQYF. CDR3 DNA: TGTGCCATCCAGGACAGGGGACACGAGCAGTACTTC.

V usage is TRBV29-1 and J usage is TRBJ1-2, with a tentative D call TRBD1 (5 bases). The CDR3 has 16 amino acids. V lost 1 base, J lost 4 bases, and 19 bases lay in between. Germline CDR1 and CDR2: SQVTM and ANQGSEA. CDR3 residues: CSVEGGNGGAGYGYTF. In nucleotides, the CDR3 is TGCAGCGTTGAAGGCGGGAACGGGGGAGCTGGCTATGGCTACACCTTC.